This entry lists 14 T cell receptor beta chains sequenced from one sample in a study of Ad26.COV2.S vaccination and SARS-CoV-2 variants. Generated by immunoSEQ multiplex PCR, the TCRdb table keeps only in-frame clones and is missing some. The top ten clones hold around 6.4% of a sample with roughly 300,000 clones, less than 90% of them seen once. Treatment given: roughly 18 received Ad26.COV2.S at low or high dose, single or two shots; a few received placebo; per-sample allocation not given. Sampling was done on day 63 after the first vaccine or placebo injection. The sample here was peripheral blood, taken in a trial of Ad26.COV2.S vaccine versus placebo. Receptors originate from a person aged 18-65 years who received the Ad26.COV2.S COVID-19 vaccine or a placebo.

The chain uses TRBV9 and TRBJ1-1, with TRBD1 identical over 7 bases. Germline trimming cut 1 base from V and 0 bases from J; bases unmatched to any gene: 9. CDR3 size: 17 residues. Germline CDR1 is SGDLS and CDR2 is YYNGEE. The DNA for the CDR3 is TGTGCCAGCAGCGTACAGATCACGACAGGGATGAACACTGAAGCTTTCTTT. This gives the protein CASSVQITTGMNTEAFF.

V and J are TRBV9 and TRBJ2-1; 7 positions match TRBD1. This CDR3 has 18 amino acids. From germline, CDR1 is SGDLS and CDR2 YYNGEE. J lost 4 bases, V lost 0 bases, and 13 bases had no gene match. The CDR3 sequence: CASSVDDRWTGQYNEQFF. CDR3 coding DNA: TGTGCCAGCAGCGTAGATGACCGATGGACAGGCCAATACAATGAGCAGTTCTTC. Complete variable domain (other parts from reference TRBV9 and TRBJ2-1): DSGVTQTPKHLITATGQRVTLRCSPRSGDLSVYWYQQSLDQGLQFLIQYYNGEERAKGNILERFSAQQFPDLHSELNLSSLELGDSALYFCASSVDDRWTGQYNEQFFGPGTRLTVL.

V and J are TRBV4-3 and TRBJ2-2, with 7 bases aligning to TRBD2. The CDR3 has 19 residues. Germline V gene data show CDR1 as LGHNA and CDR2 as YSLEER. The J segment lost 3 bases and the V segment lost 0 bases, leaving 13 bases of the junction unmatched. The CDR3 nucleotides are TGCGCCAGCAGCCAAGATCATAGTACGGGGGGAGGCTACACCGGGGAGCTGTTTTTT. It codes for CASSQDHSTGGGYTGELFF.

This chain uses TRBV10-1 with TRBJ1-3; 7 bases map to TRBD1. V lost 7 bases, J lost 2 bases, and 5 bases stayed unmatched. This CDR3 is 14 amino acids long. Germline loops: CDR1 WNHNN, CDR2 SYGVQD (reference sequence). CDR3 nucleotides: TGCGCCAGCATTCACAGGGGTCCTGGAAACACCATATATTTT. Protein product: CASIHRGPGNTIYF.

V is TRBV4-2 and J is TRBJ1-3; D possibly corresponds to TRBD1 (5 bases). The CDR3 consists of 16 residues. Trimming removed 0 bases from V and 3 bases from J, with 12 bases in between. CDR1 is LGHNA and CDR2 is YNFKEQ in the germline V gene. The CDR3 spells CASSQDWTTDGNTIYF. For the CDR3, the DNA is TGTGCCAGCAGCCAAGACTGGACAACGGATGGAAACACCATATATTTT.

A single count supports this clone. The chain has TRBV28 and TRBJ1-2; 9 bases are a match to TRBD1. This CDR3 region has 15 residues. The V gene end was trimmed by 5 bases and the J gene end by 3 bases; junction bases not matched to a gene: 7. The V gene's germline CDR1 is MDHEN and CDR2 SYDVKM. The CDR3, as DNA: TGTGCCAGCAGTCTCGGACAGGGGCGCTACTATGGCTACACCTTC. Its translation: CASSLGQGRYYGYTF.

This clone appeared a few times. The CDR3 protein is CASSPWGVQHEQYF. In DNA form, the CDR3 reads TGTGCCAGCAGTCCTTGGGGGGTTCAGCACGAGCAGTACTTC. This chain connects TRBV28 to TRBJ2-7; D may be TRBD2 (6 bases). Trimming left V 5 bases short and J 5 bases short, with 16 bases between. Germline CDR1 is MDHEN and CDR2 is SYDVKM. The CDR3 runs 14 residues.

In regard to this clone: The sample contains more than one DNA sequence encoding this CDR3. The J gene is TRBJ2-5, the V gene TRBV20-1; D gene unclear. This CDR3 comprises 10 residues. CDR1 is DFQATT and CDR2 is SNEGSKA in the germline V gene (reference sequence). V lost 2 bases to trimming and J lost 5 bases, with 3 bases between them. DNA for the CDR3: TGCAGTGCTAGACGTGAGACCCAGTACTTC. Its translation: CSARRETQYF.

This clone was picked up one time. The genes are TRBV10-1 and TRBJ2-5; D is ambiguous. The ends were cut back, 8 bases at V and 3 bases at J, with 19 bases in the middle. Germline-derived CDR1 and CDR2 are WNHNN and SYGVQD (reference sequence). The CDR3 runs to 15 residues. The CDR3 DNA reads TGCGCCAGCCCCCTCCCCCTATATCTGGAAGAGACCCAGTACTTC. The encoded protein is CASPLPLYLEETQYF.

The chain combines TRBV5-6 with TRBJ2-5; D may match TRBD1 or TRBD2 (5 bases each). Trimming left V 0 bases short and J 4 bases short, with 16 bases between. Germline values: CDR1 SGHDT, CDR2 YYEEEE. The CDR3 has 16 amino acids. This chain's CDR3 is CASSLAGTPSGETQYF. CDR3 coding DNA: TGTGCCAGCAGCTTGGCCGGGACGCCATCTGGAGAGACCCAGTACTTC. Using reference TRBV5-6 and TRBJ2-5 for the parts outside the CDR3, the full variable domain is DAGVTQSPTHLIKTRGQQVTLRCSPKSGHDTVSWYQQALGQGPQFIFQYYEEEERQRGNFPDRFSGHQFPNYSSELNVNALLLGDSALYLCASSLAGTPSGETQYFGPGTRLLVL.

V usage is TRBV7-2 and J usage is TRBJ2-7; 7 bases align to TRBD1. The junction had 15 bases not matched to a gene; V was cut back by 2 bases and J by 2 bases. Germline V gene data show CDR1 as SGHTA and CDR2 as FQGNSA. The length of the CDR3 is 18 residues. The CDR3 spells CASSLRRSTGIGPYEQYF. DNA of the CDR3: TGTGCCAGCAGCTTACGTAGGTCGACAGGGATCGGGCCCTACGAGCAGTACTTC.

The chain recombines TRBV6-5 with TRBJ2-5; D is ambiguous. This CDR3 contains 15 residues. CDR1 MNHEY and CDR2 SVGAGI come from the germline V gene. The V end lost 0 bases, the J end lost 3 bases, and 11 bases lay between the germline ends. The CDR3 region has the DNA TGTGCCAGCAGTTACTCGGGCGTTACGAAAGAGACCCAGTACTTC. Its protein product is CASSYSGVTKETQYF.

A remark on this clone: With a much larger clone just one base away, this may be a read error. Other DNA sequences in the same sample also yield this CDR3. This chain connects TRBV7-9 to TRBJ2-7; D ambiguous. This CDR3 comprises 11 residues. CDR1 and CDR2 (germline): SEHNR, FQNEAQ (reference sequence). V lost 5 bases, J lost 4 bases, and 6 bases lay in between. Here the CDR3 reads CASSPSYEQYF. CDR3 nucleotides: TGTGCCAGCAGCCCCTCGTACGAGCAGTACTTC.

The gene calls are TRBV6-5 and TRBJ1-5, with D possibly being TRBD1 (6 bases). Per germline, CDR1 MNHEY and CDR2 SVGAGI. Trimming took off 6 bases at V and 9 bases at J, with 21 bases between the two ends. The CDR3 runs 15 residues. The CDR3 DNA reads TGTGCCAGCAGCCCAGGCGGTGGCAGGGGAGTGCCCCAGCATTTT. Protein: CASSPGGGRGVPQHF.